This TCR beta chain appears in the sequencing data of a study of T cell changes during pregnancy in multiple sclerosis. Germline CDR1 SGHNT, CDR2 YYREEE (reference sequence). The CDR3 totals 15 residues. Trimming took 5 bases from V and 2 from J, leaving 16 bases between them. The assay was immunoSEQ multiplex PCR, and TCRdb's table has in-frame clones only and misses some. The data hold approximately 24,000 clones, with about 87% observed a single time. This clonotype was obtained from a female donor in good health, enrolled as a control in a pregnancy study. The material sequenced was CD4+ T cells from peripheral blood mononuclear cells, taken in the second trimester of pregnancy. This sequence joins TRBV5-4 and TRBJ1-2; D gene unclear. CDR3 DNA sequence: TGTGCCAGCAGTCCGGGTGGAATCGCCAACTATGGCTACACCTTC. Translated: CASSPGGIANYGYTF.